Shown below are 3 T cell receptor beta chains from a single sample sequenced in a study of T cell responses to AZD1222 COVID-19 vaccine. Using immunoSEQ multiplex PCR, the repertoire was profiled, and TCRdb retains in-frame clones only, with some absent. Of about 110,000 clones in the sample, around 90% are singletons; the top ten hold around 4.7%. The sample in question was peripheral blood, obtained 28 days after the second AZD1222 dose. The source of these receptors is an adult who received the AZD1222 COVID-19 vaccine.

This rearrangement joins TRBV5-6 to TRBJ1-5; 9 bases align to TRBD1. Germline V gene data show CDR1 as SGHDT and CDR2 as YYEEEE. V shed 2 bases and J 11 bases; nucleotides not matched to a gene: 11. The CDR3 runs 15 residues. As DNA, the CDR3 is TGTGCCAGCAGCTTCCAGGGACAGGGTAGTCGGGCCCAGCATTTT. It encodes CASSFQGQGSRAQHF.

The V gene is TRBV4-1, the J gene TRBJ1-5; D is ambiguous. CDR3 size: 13 residues. The V gene lost 11 bases and the J gene lost 8 bases, with 19 bases spanning the gap. In germline, CDR1 is MGHRA, CDR2 YSYEKL. Here the CDR3 DNA reads TGCGCCGGATCGTGGACCCTCGGAGAGCCCCAGCATTTT. Its translation: CAGSWTLGEPQHF.

The chain employs TRBV2 and TRBJ1-5; D is possibly TRBD1 (6 bases). The CDR3 length is 14 residues. Germline CDR1 SNHLY, CDR2 FYNNEI. Trimming removed 3 bases from V and 3 bases from J, with 9 bases in between. The CDR3 spells CASSETGYNQPQHF. In DNA form, the CDR3 reads TGTGCCAGCAGTGAGACAGGCTACAATCAGCCCCAGCATTTT. Looking up the rest from reference TRBV2 and TRBJ1-5 gives the full variable domain: EPEVTQTPSHQVTQMGQEVILRCVPISNHLYFYWYRQILGQKVEFLVSFYNNEISEKSEIFDDQFSVERPDGSNFTLKIRSTKLEDSAMYFCASSETGYNQPQHFGDGTRLSIL.